A single sample is the source of the 31 T cell receptor beta chains below, sequenced in a study of sequential checkpoint blockade in melanoma (dated by TCRdb to about 2019). Receptor libraries were prepared by the immunoSEQ multiplex PCR assay. TCRdb obtained this table from immuneACCESS and retained in-frame rearrangements with V and J assigned. These tables miss some clones; where compared with another copy, unresolved V genes account for less than half of the shortfall, and the remainder is unexplained. Here the sample has under 45,000 clones; roughly four fifths occur a single time. Of the sample, roughly 6% is held by the ten largest clones. The treatment or condition label for this specimen denotes: randomized to nivolumab then ipilimumab (arm A) or the reverse (arm B). The sample consisted of CD8+ T cells sorted from blood (inferred from file names), taken from a patient given nivolumab and ipilimumab in sequence. The receptors here all came from a human donor with melanoma.

V gene TRBV27 combines with J gene TRBJ1-1; possibly TRBD1 for D (6 bases). CDR3 length: 13 amino acids. With 2 bases removed from V and 2 bases from J, the gap between germline ends came to 6 bases. Germline V gene sequence: CDR1 MNHEY, CDR2 SMNVEV (reference sequence). The CDR3 DNA is TGTGCCAGCAGTTTAGGGACAAACACTGAAGCTTTCTTT. Protein product: CASSLGTNTEAFF.

V is TRBV7-9 and J is TRBJ2-2, with D hard to call. The length of the CDR3 is 12 residues. The V gene lost 7 bases and the J gene lost 6 bases, with 9 bases spanning the gap. Germline CDR1 SEHNR, CDR2 FQNEAQ (reference sequence). For the CDR3, the DNA is TGTGCCAGCACCCCGGTCGCCGGGGAGCTGTTTTTT. It encodes CASTPVAGELFF.

The rearrangement links TRBV28 to TRBJ2-3; 13 bases fit TRBD2. J lost 5 bases, V lost 3 bases, and 8 bases had no gene match. This CDR3 comprises 17 residues. Germline values: CDR1 MDHEN, CDR2 SYDVKM. The CDR3 protein is CASSFRGLAGDGDTQYF. The CDR3 nucleotides read TGTGCCAGCAGTTTCCGAGGACTAGCGGGAGATGGAGATACGCAGTATTTT.

The gene calls are TRBV10-3 and TRBJ1-1; tentatively, D is TRBD1 (6 bases). The length of the CDR3 is 14 residues. Trimming shortened V by 5 bases and J by 5 bases, and 15 bases separated the two germline ends. Germline V gene sequence: CDR1 ENHRY, CDR2 SYGVKD. CDR3 amino acids: CAISLQGEGTEAFF. CDR3 DNA: TGTGCCATCAGTCTACAGGGTGAGGGGACTGAAGCTTTCTTT.

The chain couples TRBV27 to TRBJ1-6, with 7 bases matching TRBD1. With V trimmed by 7 bases and J by 10 bases, 10 bases remained unmatched. The CDR3 contains 14 residues. Germline-derived CDR1 and CDR2 are MNHEY and SMNVEV (reference sequence). The CDR3 nucleotides read TGTGCCAGCACCAGGGGGGATTTCGGCTCACCCCTCCACTTT. Translation gives CASTRGDFGSPLHF.

The rearrangement joins TRBV10-3 to TRBJ2-1; 8 nucleotides line up with TRBD1. The CDR3 spans 14 residues. Trimming removed 6 bases from V and 5 bases from J; junction bases left unmatched: 6. Germline V gene sequence: CDR1 ENHRY, CDR2 SYGVKD. CDR3 amino acids: CAISWTGINNEQFF. Written as DNA, the CDR3 is TGTGCCATCAGCTGGACAGGGATCAACAATGAGCAGTTCTTC.

The rearrangement joins TRBV28 to TRBJ1-2, with a weak D call TRBD1 (5 bases). The CDR3 is 13 residues long. V gave up 4 bases and J gave up 6 bases, with 12 bases separating them. Germline V gives CDR1 MDHEN, CDR2 SYDVKM. The CDR3 region is CASSSPRVDGYTF. The CDR3 DNA is TGTGCCAGCAGTTCACCCAGGGTTGATGGCTACACCTTC.

J is TRBJ1-1 and V is TRBV4-1; no reliable D call. The length of the CDR3 is 14 residues. V lost 1 base, J lost 1 base, and 7 bases lay in between. Germline assignment: CDR1 MGHRA and CDR2 YSYEKL. The CDR3 reads CASSQGTANTEAFF. In DNA, the CDR3 is TGCGCCAGCAGCCAAGGAACAGCGAACACTGAAGCTTTCTTT.

The V gene is TRBV29-1, the J gene TRBJ1-1; 7 bases agree with TRBD1. CDR3 length equals 12 residues. Trimming removed 6 bases from V and 7 bases from J; junction bases left unmatched: 8. Germline CDR1 and CDR2: SQVTM and ANQGSEA. Here the CDR3 DNA reads TGCAGCGTGCTGACAGGGAGTGGTGAAGCTTTCTTT. Translation: CSVLTGSGEAFF.

The chain recombines TRBV27 with TRBJ1-3; 10 bases agree with TRBD1. In germline, CDR1 is MNHEY, CDR2 SMNVEV (reference sequence). The CDR3 is 16 amino acids. V gave up 6 bases and J gave up 4 bases; unmatched junction bases: 9. The CDR3 DNA sequence: TGTGCCAGCAGCCGGGTGGGGACAGGGGAGGGAAACACCATATATTTT. Protein sequence: CASSRVGTGEGNTIYF.

The chain couples TRBV6-5 to TRBJ2-3; the match to TRBD2 covers 8 bases. The CDR3 runs to 16 residues. J gave up 3 bases and V 0 bases, and 5 bases lay outside the gene matches. CDR1 MNHEY and CDR2 SVGAGI come from the germline V gene. The CDR3 bases are TGTGCCAGCAGTTACTCCACGGGGGGGCTGACAGATACGCAGTATTTT. This gives the protein CASSYSTGGLTDTQYF.

This clone turned up a few times. V gene TRBV4-2 combines with J gene TRBJ2-3; 8 nucleotides match TRBD1. The CDR3 has 15 amino acids. Trimming took 3 bases from V and 1 from J; bases not matched to a gene: 3. Germline CDR1 and CDR2: LGHNA and YNFKEQ. The CDR3 region is CASSQTGDGTDTQYF. The CDR3 bases are TGTGCCAGCAGCCAGACAGGGGATGGCACAGATACGCAGTATTTT.

The chain employs TRBV27 and TRBJ2-2, with 10 bases fitting TRBD2. The CDR3 totals 17 residues. The V and J ends lost 5 bases and 6 bases, in that order; junction bases with no gene match: 12. In germline, CDR1 is MNHEY, CDR2 SMNVEV (reference sequence). The CDR3 loop is CASSPSGSGRAAGELFF. In nucleotides, the CDR3 is TGTGCCAGCAGTCCCTCGGGGAGCGGGAGGGCCGCCGGGGAGCTGTTTTTT.

The chain combines TRBV15 with TRBJ2-7; D is possibly TRBD2 (6 bases). Trimming shortened V by 0 bases and J by 7 bases, and 16 bases separated the two germline ends. Germline loops: CDR1 LNHNV, CDR2 YYDKDF (reference sequence). This CDR3 has 15 residues. The CDR3 reads CATSRDLGGGEEQYF. The CDR3 nucleotides are TGTGCCACCAGCAGAGATCTTGGAGGAGGGGAAGAGCAGTACTTC.

The V call is TRBV18, the J call TRBJ2-7; D unclear. Germline CDR1 and CDR2: KGHSH and LQKENI. V dropped 1 base and J dropped 1 base, with 11 bases sitting between them. The CDR3 is 15 residues long. The CDR3 sequence is CASSPRGVSSYEQYF. The CDR3 DNA is TGTGCCAGCTCACCACGAGGAGTATCTTCCTACGAGCAGTACTTC.

A few counts support this clone. The chain recombines TRBV5-1 with TRBJ1-3; no firm D call. This CDR3 region has 15 residues. The germline V gene has CDR1 SGHRS and CDR2 YFSETQ. Trimming took 2 bases from V and 3 from J, leaving 12 bases between them. The CDR3 DNA is TGCGCCAGCAGCTTTGATGCAGCTAGTGGAAACACCATATATTTT. This sequence encodes CASSFDAASGNTIYF. The whole variable domain, filled in from reference TRBV5-1 and TRBJ1-3, reads KAGVTQTPRYLIKTRGQQVTLSCSPISGHRSVSWYQQTPGQGLQFLFEYFSETQRNKGNFPGRFSGRQFSNSRSEMNVSTLELGDSALYLCASSFDAASGNTIYFGEGSWLTVV.

The V gene is TRBV10-2, the J gene TRBJ1-5; D not certain. The germline V and J ends were trimmed by 8 bases and 3 bases, with 11 bases remaining between them. Germline CDR1 and CDR2: WSHSY and SAAADI. This CDR3 comprises 13 residues. The CDR3 region is CASFEGFNQPQHF. CDR3 nucleotides: TGCGCCAGCTTTGAGGGATTCAATCAGCCCCAGCATTTT.

V gene TRBV5-6 combines with J gene TRBJ2-7, with D tentatively TRBD2 (6 bases). V lost 4 bases, J lost 3 bases, and 17 bases lay in between. The CDR3 contains 15 residues. The germline CDR1 and CDR2 sequences are SGHDT and YYEEEE. The CDR3 loop reads CASSPVEGTHYEQYF. CDR3 coding DNA: TGTGCCAGCAGCCCAGTGGAGGGTACTCACTACGAGCAGTACTTC.

This chain uses TRBV13 with TRBJ2-7; possibly TRBD1 for D (6 bases). The germline V and J ends were trimmed by 3 bases and 0 bases, with 6 bases remaining between them. The CDR3 contains 13 residues. Germline V gene lookup returns CDR1 PRHDT and CDR2 FYEKMQ (reference sequence). CDR3 sequence (DNA): TGTGCCAGCAGCTTCAGGGGCTCCTACGAGCAGTACTTC. Translation: CASSFRGSYEQYF.

The chain couples TRBV7-8 to TRBJ1-2, with D unclear. The CDR3 sequence is 13 residues long. The V end was cut by 6 bases, the J end by 0 bases, with 8 bases between. Germline V gene sequence: CDR1 SGHVS, CDR2 FQNEAQ. This chain's CDR3 is CASRGSSNYGYTF. CDR3 nucleotides: TGTGCCAGCAGAGGGAGTTCTAACTATGGCTACACCTTC.

The chain couples TRBV19 to TRBJ2-2, with D perhaps TRBD2 (5 bases). The CDR3 totals 15 residues. Germline V gene lookup returns CDR1 LNHDA and CDR2 SQIVND (reference sequence). V was shortened by 5 bases and J by 2 bases, with 12 bases between the two germline ends. CDR3 residues: CASSHPRGNTGELFF. The CDR3 nucleotides are TGTGCCAGTAGTCACCCCCGGGGTAACACCGGGGAGCTGTTTTTT. The variable domain in full, completed from reference TRBV19 and TRBJ2-2, reads DGGITQSPKYLFRKEGQNVTLSCEQNLNHDAMYWYRQDPGQGLRLIYYSQIVNDFQKGDIAEGYSVSREKKESFPLTVTSAQKNPTAFYLCASSHPRGNTGELFFGEGSRLTVL.

The chain employs TRBV9 and TRBJ2-5, with no clear D. Judging by the DNA end, TRBJ2-7 fits better; the J call may be wrong. This CDR3 has 14 amino acids. The germline V gene has CDR1 SGDLS and CDR2 YYNGEE. CDR3 amino acids: CASSQNPGPYEQYF. The CDR3 DNA follows: TGTGCCAGCTCCCAGAATCCGGGTCCTTACGAGCAGTACTTC.

This chain uses TRBV6-5 with TRBJ2-7; TRBD1 matches at 8 bases. Germline V lookup: CDR1 MNHEY, CDR2 SVGAGI. CDR3 length equals 13 residues. Trimming took 11 bases from V and 0 from J; bases not matched to a gene: 6. The CDR3 bases are TGTGCCTCAGGACAGGGAATCTCCTACGAGCAGTACTTC. Its protein is CASGQGISYEQYF.

This clone was counted once. The genes are TRBV14 and TRBJ2-7, with 14 bases fitting TRBD2. This CDR3 has 19 amino acids. The J segment lost 0 bases and the V segment lost 2 bases, leaving 9 bases of the junction unmatched. Per germline, CDR1 SGHDN and CDR2 FVKESK. This CDR3 is CASSQPGLAGASSSYEQYF. CDR3 bases: TGTGCCAGCAGCCAACCGGGACTAGCGGGAGCCTCTAGCTCCTACGAGCAGTACTTC.

With regard to this clone: This sample also contains other DNA sequences that code for the same CDR3. The J gene is TRBJ1-1, the V gene TRBV27; D possibly corresponds to TRBD1 (6 bases). Trimming stripped 9 bases from V and 1 base from J, with 12 bases between. The germline V gene has CDR1 MNHEY and CDR2 SMNVEV (reference sequence). The CDR3 loop spans 13 amino acids. The CDR3 spells CASSLRGNTEAFF. The CDR3 DNA sequence: TGTGCCAGTAGCCTCAGGGGGAACACTGAAGCTTTCTTT.

This chain connects TRBV21-1 to TRBJ1-1; TRBD1, the table's D call, lacks a check against the DNA. TRBV21-1 is a documented pseudogene. The CDR3 sequence is 15 residues long. The CDR3 here is CASSNAGTRGTEAFF. The CDR3 coding sequence is TGTGCCAGCAGCAATGCCGGGACAAGGGGTACTGAAGCTTTCTTT.

This clone was detected only once. This chain links TRBV19 with TRBJ2-2, with TRBD2 identical over 8 bases. V lost 9 bases to trimming and J lost 0 bases; unmatched junction nucleotides: 3. The germline CDR1 and CDR2 sequences are LNHDA and SQIVND (reference sequence). The CDR3 runs 14 residues. The CDR3 sequence: CASQRGTNTGELFF. The CDR3 nucleotides are TGTGCCAGCCAGCGGGGGACGAACACCGGGGAGCTGTTTTTT.

The rearrangement uses TRBV4-1 and TRBJ2-5; 13 bases align to TRBD2. The CDR3 contains 17 residues. CDR1 is MGHRA, CDR2 YSYEKL, per germline. V gave up 4 bases and J gave up 2 bases; unmatched junction bases: 7. The CDR3 coding sequence is TGCGCCAGCAGCCCCACTAGCGGGGGGGCCTGGCAAGAGACCCAGTACTTC. It specifies CASSPTSGGAWQETQYF.

The chain recombines TRBV5-1 with TRBJ1-5; D gene unclear. With 4 bases removed from V and 0 bases from J, the gap between germline ends came to 11 bases. Germline CDR1 is SGHRS and CDR2 is YFSETQ. The CDR3 is 15 residues long. The DNA for the CDR3 is TGCGCCAGCAGCCCCGATTACAGTAGCAATCAGCCCCAGCATTTT. Amino acid sequence: CASSPDYSSNQPQHF.

The V and J genes are TRBV27 and TRBJ1-1; TRBD1 aligns across 8 bases. Germline CDR1 MNHEY, CDR2 SMNVEV (reference sequence). Trimming took 2 bases from V and 4 from J; bases not matched to a gene: 6. CDR3 size: 15 residues. The CDR3 bases are TGTGCCAGCAGTTTAATCCGAGACAGGGGCACTGAAGCTTTCTTT. This translates into CASSLIRDRGTEAFF.

This clone was seen only once. The CDR3 loop is CASSPLLIHSGANVLTF. CDR3 coding DNA: TGTGCCAGCAGTCCTCTACTTATCCACTCTGGGGCCAACGTCCTGACTTTC. J is TRBJ2-6 and V is TRBV2; no firm D call. CDR1 and CDR2 from the germline V gene are SNHLY and FYNNEI. CDR3 size: 17 residues. The V and J ends lost 5 bases and 0 bases respectively, with 14 bases between them.